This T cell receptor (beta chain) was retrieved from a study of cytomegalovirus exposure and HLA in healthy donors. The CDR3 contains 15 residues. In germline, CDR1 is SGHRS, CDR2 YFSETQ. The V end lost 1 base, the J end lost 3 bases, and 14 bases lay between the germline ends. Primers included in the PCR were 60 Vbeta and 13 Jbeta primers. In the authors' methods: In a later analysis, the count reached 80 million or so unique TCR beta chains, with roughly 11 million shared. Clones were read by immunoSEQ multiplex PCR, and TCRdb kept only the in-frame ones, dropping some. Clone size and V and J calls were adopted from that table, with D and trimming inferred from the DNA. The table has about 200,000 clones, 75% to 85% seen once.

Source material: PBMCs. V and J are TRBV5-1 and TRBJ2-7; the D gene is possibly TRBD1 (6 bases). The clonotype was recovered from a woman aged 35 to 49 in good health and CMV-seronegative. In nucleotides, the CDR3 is TGCGCCAGCAGCTTGTACTCCGGGACATACTACGAGCAGTACTTC. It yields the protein CASSLYSGTYYEQYF.